This T cell receptor (beta chain) was observed in a study of T cell responses to AZD1222 COVID-19 vaccine. Study-level results: The number of AZD1222 recipients seropositive at baseline was only six.

The repertoire was sequenced with immunoSEQ multiplex PCR; TCRdb's copy has only in-frame clones and lacks some. The sample consists of about 86,000 clones, almost 80% of them appearing once. Losses at the gene ends were 0 bases for V and 6 bases for J; bases not matched to a gene: 8. The CDR3 totals 16 residues. The germline V gene has CDR1 LGHDT and CDR2 YNNKEL (reference sequence). As to this clone: Its antigen remains unknown.

Source: peripheral blood, taken on day 0 of AZD1222 vaccination. This clonotype was obtained from an adult in good health. The genes are TRBV3-1 (or the pseudogene TRBV3-2) and TRBJ1-5; 7 nucleotides align to TRBD1. The CDR3 sequence is CASSQDGGGAGQPQHF. The DNA for the CDR3 is TGTGCCAGCAGCCAAGACGGAGGGGGCGCGGGTCAGCCCCAGCATTTT.